The source of this TCR beta chain is a study of graft-versus-host responses after intestinal transplantation. Sequencing was performed with immunoSEQ multiplex PCR; in TCRdb, only in-frame clones are kept and a portion is missing. Of around 20,000 clones in the sample, more than 65% were seen once. The V and J ends lost 3 bases and 1 base respectively, with 6 bases between them. Germline values: CDR1 LNHDA, CDR2 SQIVND (reference sequence). The CDR3 runs to 13 residues. This clone was found once. This clonotype was obtained from a human patient who received an intestinal transplant, so some T cells may come from the graft donor. The chain uses TRBV19 and TRBJ1-2; no firm D call. Sequencing used PBMCs, obtained 14 days after transplant. The chain's CDR3 is CASSIIINYGYTF. In DNA, the CDR3 is TGTGCCAGTAGTATCATAATTAACTATGGCTACACCTTC.